The 32 T cell receptor beta chains in this list originate from one sample, sequenced in a study of a mutant IDH1 vaccine in newly diagnosed glioma. Antigens of these TCRs are unknown. Indicated time point: week 47, end of study. Vaccinated patients received 300 ug of mutant IDH1 20-mer peptide per dose, with topical imiquimod. Profiled with immunoSEQ multiplex PCR; TCRdb holds only in-frame clones, not every one. The table includes about 90,000 clones, nearly 90% detected once. The sample consisted of PBMCs, taken from a glioma patient whose treatment included an IDH1 peptide vaccine. These receptors were obtained from a woman between 45 and 60 years old with glioma.

This sequence joins TRBV2 and TRBJ2-7, with TRBD1 matching over 12 bases. Germline V gene sequence: CDR1 SNHLY, CDR2 FYNNEI. Trimming took 6 bases from V and 2 from J; bases not matched to a gene: 2. CDR3 length: 14 residues. The CDR3 is CASRRDRGPYEQYF. CDR3 bases: TGTGCCAGCAGAAGGGACAGGGGGCCCTACGAGCAGTACTTC.

This clone was detected once. CDR3 region: CASSHRDSTYEQYF. In nucleotides, the CDR3 is TGTGCCAGCAGCCACCGGGACAGCACCTACGAGCAGTACTTC. The chain couples TRBV7-9 to TRBJ2-7; 7 nucleotides line up with TRBD1. Per germline, CDR1 SEHNR and CDR2 FQNEAQ (reference sequence). This CDR3 spans 14 amino acids. The junction had 6 bases not matched to a gene; V was cut back by 5 bases and J by 2 bases.

This clone was seen only once. This chain uses TRBV9 with TRBJ2-3, with D hard to call. Trimming shortened V by 5 bases and J by 6 bases, and 13 bases separated the two germline ends. Germline CDR1 is SGDLS and CDR2 is YYNGEE. This CDR3 comprises 13 residues. The CDR3 reads CASSSDVSDTQYF. The CDR3 DNA follows: TGTGCCAGCAGTTCGGACGTCTCGGATACGCAGTATTTT.

V and J are TRBV7-8 and TRBJ2-7; D unresolved. Germline V gene data show CDR1 as SGHVS and CDR2 as FQNEAQ. CDR3 size: 15 residues. V was clipped by 1 base and J by 0 bases, with 10 bases between them. The CDR3 protein is CASSLVAASSYEQYF. The CDR3 bases are TGTGCCAGCAGCTTAGTCGCTGCGAGCTCCTACGAGCAGTACTTC. Based on the CDR3 plus reference TRBV7-8 and TRBJ2-7, the full variable domain is GAGVSQSPRYKVAKRGQDVALRCDPISGHVSLFWYQQALGQGPEFLTYFQNEAQLDKSGLPSDRFFAERPEGSVSTLKIQRTQQEDSAVYLCASSLVAASSYEQYFGPGTRLTVT.

A remark on this clone: The junction departs from the called germline gene at one end, perhaps through a read error. V and J are TRBV7-7 and TRBJ2-5, with D possibly matching TRBD1 (6 bases). The germline CDR1 and CDR2 sequences are SSHAT and FNYEAQ (reference sequence). This CDR3 comprises 13 residues. In nucleotides, the CDR3 is TGTGCTAGCAGCTTAGGGGGTGGGGAGACCCAGTACTTC. It encodes CASSLGGGETQYF.

J is TRBJ2-2 and V is TRBV6-6; D gene uncertain. The germline V and J ends were trimmed by 2 bases and 1 base, with 2 bases remaining between them. The CDR3 runs to 13 residues. CDR1 is MNHNY, CDR2 SVGAGI, per germline (reference sequence). As DNA, the CDR3 is TGTGCCAGCAGTTACGAGAACACCGGGGAGCTGTTTTTT. Its protein product is CASSYENTGELFF.

This clone was found a few times. This chain links TRBV5-6 with TRBJ1-1; 9 positions match TRBD1. CDR3 size: 13 residues. V was pared by 0 bases and J by 7 bases, with 1 base of the junction left unmatched. Germline CDR1 SGHDT, CDR2 YYEEEE. The CDR3 bases are TGTGCCAGCAGCTTGGGGACAGGGGATGAAGCTTTCTTT. Amino acids: CASSLGTGDEAFF. The full variable domain, with the rest looked up from reference TRBV5-6 and TRBJ1-1, is DAGVTQSPTHLIKTRGQQVTLRCSPKSGHDTVSWYQQALGQGPQFIFQYYEEEERQRGNFPDRFSGHQFPNYSSELNVNALLLGDSALYLCASSLGTGDEAFFGQGTRLTVV.

V is TRBV5-4 and J is TRBJ2-6; 7 nucleotides align to TRBD1. Trimming cost V 3 bases and J 0 bases; bases outside gene matches: 15. There are 20 residues in the CDR3. Germline V gene data show CDR1 as SGHNT and CDR2 as YYREEE (reference sequence). CDR3 DNA sequence: TGTGCCAGCAGCTGGAGACGCACAGGGGCATACAGCTCTGGGGCCAACGTCCTGACTTTC. It translates to CASSWRRTGAYSSGANVLTF.

V gene TRBV29-1 combines with J gene TRBJ1-1, with TRBD1 as a possible D gene (6 bases). The length of the CDR3 is 12 residues. The germline CDR1 and CDR2 sequences are SQVTM and ANQGSEA. Trimming cost V 6 bases and J 4 bases, with 12 bases left between them. The CDR3 reads CSVRGSATEAFF. The CDR3 nucleotides are TGCAGCGTGAGGGGGTCTGCCACTGAAGCTTTCTTT.

The chain combines TRBV9 with TRBJ2-7; tentative D call: TRBD2 (7 bases). Germline V gene lookup returns CDR1 SGDLS and CDR2 YYNGEE. The V and J ends lost 0 bases and 9 bases respectively, with 10 bases between them. CDR3 length: 12 amino acids. The CDR3 reads CASSVEGGPQYF. The CDR3 DNA sequence: TGTGCCAGCAGCGTAGAGGGGGGGCCGCAGTACTTC.

J is TRBJ2-3 and V is TRBV7-9; possible D gene TRBD2, 5 bases. Germline V CDR1 and CDR2: SEHNR, FQNEAQ (reference sequence). This CDR3 is 15 amino acids long. The V end was cut by 6 bases, the J end by 7 bases, with 20 bases between. The CDR3 region has the DNA TGTGCCAGCAGTCGTGGGGAGTCCAACACCAATACGCAGTATTTT. Encoded protein: CASSRGESNTNTQYF.

CDR3 DNA sequence: TGCGCCAGCAGCTTCGAGAGGGAGTATGGCTACACCTTC. As protein: CASSFEREYGYTF. This chain connects TRBV5-1 to TRBJ1-2; D remains ambiguous. The CDR3 consists of 13 residues. Germline V gene data show CDR1 as SGHRS and CDR2 as YFSETQ. Trimming stripped 2 bases from V and 5 bases from J, with 10 bases between.

The chain is built from TRBV6-1 and TRBJ1-1; 7 nucleotides agree with TRBD1. This CDR3 is built from 12 residues. Trimming at V came to 9 bases and at J to 5 bases, leaving 6 bases not matched to a gene. Germline V gives CDR1 MNHNS, CDR2 SASEGT. The CDR3 coding sequence is TGTGCCAGTAGGGGGCAGGGAACTGAAGCTTTCTTT. This codes for CASRGQGTEAFF.

The V call is TRBV2, the J call TRBJ1-4; no clear D. Trimming shortened V by 8 bases and J by 4 bases, and 17 bases separated the two germline ends. Germline V CDR1 and CDR2: SNHLY, FYNNEI. The CDR3 extends over 15 amino acids. The DNA of the CDR3 is TGTGCCAGCTACGGCCTAGGGTATAGTAATGAAAAACTGTTTTTT. It translates to CASYGLGYSNEKLFF.

The chain joins TRBV11-2 to TRBJ1-2, with D maybe TRBD1 (5 bases). The V gene's germline CDR1 is SGHAT and CDR2 FQNNGV. This CDR3 comprises 15 residues. Trimming shortened V by 0 bases and J by 6 bases, and 14 bases separated the two germline ends. In DNA form, the CDR3 reads TGTGCCAGCAGCTTAGATTTGGGGGTGTTGAATGGCTACACCTTC. Translation gives CASSLDLGVLNGYTF.

V is TRBV2 and J is TRBJ2-5, with D possibly matching TRBD1 (6 bases). This CDR3 has 15 residues. Germline CDR1 reads SNHLY; CDR2 reads FYNNEI. V lost 6 bases and J 4 bases, leaving 18 bases between the germline ends. The CDR3: CASSPIGGRGETQYF. CDR3 in DNA: TGTGCCAGCAGCCCCATTGGGGGCCGTGGAGAGACCCAGTACTTC. Full variable domain (remainder filled in from reference TRBV2 and TRBJ2-5): EPEVTQTPSHQVTQMGQEVILRCVPISNHLYFYWYRQILGQKVEFLVSFYNNEISEKSEIFDDQFSVERPDGSNFTLKIRSTKLEDSAMYFCASSPIGGRGETQYFGPGTRLLVL.

CDR3 sequence: CAWKKTGNTIYF. In nucleotides, the CDR3 is TGTGCCTGGAAGAAAACTGGAAACACCATATATTTT. The chain is built from TRBV30 and TRBJ1-3; D not certain. In germline, CDR1 is GTSNPN, CDR2 SVGIG (reference sequence). Trimming pared 4 bases from V and 2 bases from J, leaving 6 bases between. The CDR3 loop spans 12 amino acids.

This sequence joins TRBV5-5 and TRBJ2-1, with no clear D. Germline CDR1 reads SGHKS; CDR2 reads YYEKEE (reference sequence). The length of the CDR3 is 13 residues. Trimming shortened V by 3 bases and J by 0 bases, and 4 bases separated the two germline ends. The CDR3 is CASSWVSYNEQFF. The DNA for the CDR3 is TGTGCCAGCAGCTGGGTCTCCTACAATGAGCAGTTCTTC.

The V gene is TRBV10-3, the J gene TRBJ2-5; maybe TRBD1 (5 bases). Trimming removed 6 bases from V and 5 bases from J, with 16 bases in between. The CDR3 loop spans 14 amino acids. The germline CDR1 and CDR2 sequences are ENHRY and SYGVKD. The CDR3 protein is CAIRPTATDETQYF. CDR3 DNA: TGTGCCATCAGGCCGACAGCCACCGATGAGACCCAGTACTTC.

The V call is TRBV5-1, the J call TRBJ1-5; D remains ambiguous. CDR1 and CDR2 from the germline V gene are SGHRS and YFSETQ. V was clipped by 4 bases and J by 0 bases, with 8 bases between them. This CDR3 has 14 amino acids. This chain's CDR3 is CASSNGYSNQPQHF. CDR3 nucleotides: TGCGCCAGCAGCAACGGTTATAGCAATCAGCCCCAGCATTTT. Filled out from reference TRBV5-1 and TRBJ1-5, the complete variable domain reads KAGVTQTPRYLIKTRGQQVTLSCSPISGHRSVSWYQQTPGQGLQFLFEYFSETQRNKGNFPGRFSGRQFSNSRSEMNVSTLELGDSALYLCASSNGYSNQPQHFGDGTRLSIL.

This sequence joins TRBV19 and TRBJ1-5, with D perhaps TRBD1 (6 bases). Germline V lookup: CDR1 LNHDA, CDR2 SQIVND (reference sequence). The CDR3 runs to 16 residues. V was pared by 0 bases and J by 6 bases, with 15 bases between. The CDR3 sequence: CASSIDHRERGQPQHF. In DNA form, the CDR3 reads TGTGCCAGTAGTATAGACCACAGGGAAAGAGGTCAGCCCCAGCATTTT.

The rearrangement uses TRBV12-5 and TRBJ2-7, with 8 bases fitting TRBD2. The germline gives CDR1 LGHNT, CDR2 FRNRAP. Trimming removed 4 bases from V and 4 bases from J; junction bases left unmatched: 6. The CDR3 runs to 14 residues. CDR3 sequence reads: CASGSPRGGYEQYF. In DNA, the CDR3 is TGTGCTAGTGGTTCCCCCCGGGGGGGGTACGAGCAGTACTTC.

This chain uses TRBV2 with TRBJ2-7, with 13 bases matching TRBD2. CDR1 is SNHLY, CDR2 FYNNEI, per germline. The J segment lost 8 bases and the V segment lost 6 bases, leaving 7 bases of the junction unmatched. The CDR3 has 14 residues. The CDR3 is CASRPGLAGSQQYF. The CDR3 nucleotides are TGTGCCAGCAGGCCGGGACTAGCGGGATCGCAGCAGTACTTC.

V gene TRBV19 combines with J gene TRBJ1-1; maybe TRBD1 (6 bases). The CDR3 runs to 13 residues. Germline lookup yields CDR1 LNHDA and CDR2 SQIVND (reference sequence). The V gene lost 5 bases and the J gene lost 3 bases, with 10 bases spanning the gap. The CDR3 region is CASSLQGHTEAFF. The CDR3 nucleotides are TGTGCCAGTAGTTTACAGGGACACACTGAAGCTTTCTTT.

The rearrangement joins TRBV28 to TRBJ2-4; no clear D gene. There are 16 residues in the CDR3. Trimming cost V 8 bases and J 3 bases, with 20 bases left between them. Germline CDR1 and CDR2: MDHEN and SYDVKM. The CDR3: CASPPRIELSKNIQYF. CDR3 coding DNA: TGTGCCAGCCCCCCTCGGATAGAGTTGAGCAAAAACATTCAGTACTTC.

This chain connects TRBV5-1 to TRBJ1-4; 9 bases align to TRBD1. Trimming removed 4 bases from V and 11 bases from J; junction bases left unmatched: 12. Germline V gene data show CDR1 as SGHRS and CDR2 as YFSETQ. The CDR3 runs 15 residues. In DNA form, the CDR3 reads TGCGCCAGCAGCCCCGGGACAGGGCGGAAGGAGAAACTGTTTTTT. Its protein product is CASSPGTGRKEKLFF.

Regarding this clone: An end of the junction does not agree with germline; a read error may underlie this. This rearrangement joins TRBV28 to TRBJ2-7, with D possibly being TRBD2 (5 bases). Looked up from germline, CDR1 is MDHEN and CDR2 is SYDVKM. The length of the CDR3 is 12 residues. CDR3 region: CASPRGIDEQCF. CDR3 bases: TGTGCCAGCCCCCGGGGTATCGACGAGCAGTGCTTC.

The chain is built from TRBV6-1 and TRBJ1-6, with TRBD1 identical over 7 bases. The ends lost 7 bases at V and 4 bases at J; junction bases unmatched: 7. Germline V lookup: CDR1 MNHNS, CDR2 SASEGT. This CDR3 is 15 amino acids long. CDR3 bases: TGTGCCAGCAACGACGGACAGGTTTATAATTCACCCCTCCACTTT. It specifies CASNDGQVYNSPLHF.

The chain uses TRBV5-5 and TRBJ1-5; D gene unclear. The CDR3 covers 17 residues. Germline V gene sequence: CDR1 SGHKS, CDR2 YYEKEE (reference sequence). V was clipped by 4 bases and J by 0 bases, with 17 bases between them. CDR3 in amino acids: CASSNMGSLYSNQPQHF. The CDR3 bases are TGTGCCAGCAGCAACATGGGCAGTTTATATAGCAATCAGCCCCAGCATTTT.

The gene calls are TRBV11-1 and TRBJ1-2; D is perhaps TRBD1 (6 bases). Germline assignment: CDR1 SGHAT and CDR2 FQDESV (reference sequence). The CDR3 is 12 residues long. The V gene lost 3 bases and the J gene lost 6 bases, with 8 bases spanning the gap. The CDR3 bases are TGTGCCAGCAGCTTCCCAGGGGATGGCTACACCTTC. The encoded protein is CASSFPGDGYTF.

This chain connects TRBV28 to TRBJ1-5; TRBD1 might be the D (5 bases). Trimming removed 6 bases from V and 4 bases from J, with 16 bases in between. This CDR3 spans 15 amino acids. Looked up from germline, CDR1 is MDHEN and CDR2 is SYDVKM. The CDR3 spells CASRMGTLRNQPQHF. CDR3 DNA: TGTGCCAGCAGGATGGGGACCTTAAGAAATCAGCCCCAGCATTTT.

The chain uses TRBV29-1 and TRBJ2-7; TRBD1 matches 9 bases. Germline trimming cut 4 bases from V and 5 bases from J; bases unmatched to any gene: 6. This CDR3 is 13 amino acids long. The germline gives CDR1 SQVTM, CDR2 ANQGSEA. This chain's CDR3 is CSVASGTGNEQYF. The CDR3 region has the DNA TGCAGCGTTGCCTCCGGGACAGGGAACGAGCAGTACTTC.